These 18 T cell receptor beta chains were all obtained from the same sample, sequenced in a study of beta chain features in type 1 diabetes. Investigators reverse transcribed all isolated RNA, so they sequenced expressed TCRB transcripts. Data came from immunoSEQ multiplex PCR; TCRdb stores just in-frame clones and leaves some out. The data contain 430,000 or so clones, over 9.5% of them seen just once; the ten biggest clones take up less than 0.06%. Sequenced: naive CD4+ T cells from blood. These receptors were taken from a woman aged 18-35 years in good health.

The chain is built from TRBV29-1 and TRBJ1-1; D may be TRBD1 (6 bases). The germline V gene encodes CDR1 SQVTM and CDR2 ANQGSEA. This CDR3 is built from 13 residues. The V end lost 5 bases, the J end lost 2 bases, and 12 bases lay between the germline ends. DNA for the CDR3: TGCAGCGTTCGCAGGGGCACAAACACTGAAGCTTTCTTT. Protein product: CSVRRGTNTEAFF. Looking up the rest from reference TRBV29-1 and TRBJ1-1 gives the full variable domain: SAVISQKPSRDICQRGTSLTIQCQVDSQVTMMFWYRQQPGQSLTLIATANQGSEATYESGFVIDKFPISRPNLTFSTLTVSNMSPEDSSIYLCSVRRGTNTEAFFGQGTRLTVV.

The V call is TRBV29-1, the J call TRBJ2-5, with D possibly being TRBD1 (6 bases). Trimming stripped 7 bases from V and 4 bases from J, with 16 bases between. CDR1 and CDR2 from the germline V gene are SQVTM and ANQGSEA. The CDR3 runs to 13 residues. CDR3 DNA: TGCAGCGGCCGTAACAGGGCGGTAGAGACCCAGTACTTC. Amino acid sequence: CSGRNRAVETQYF.

A few counts support this clone. Other nucleotide sequences from this sample produce the same CDR3. V gene TRBV30 combines with J gene TRBJ2-5; no clear D gene. The V gene's germline CDR1 is GTSNPN and CDR2 SVGIG (reference sequence). The CDR3 is made up of 11 amino acids. V lost 1 base and J 2 bases, leaving 2 bases between the germline ends. In DNA form, the CDR3 reads TGTGCCTGGAGTGCTCAAGAGACCCAGTACTTC. Protein: CAWSAQETQYF.

The table lists this clone with a few counts. Other nucleotide sequences in the sample specify the same CDR3. V gene TRBV5-1 combines with J gene TRBJ2-6; a possible D gene is TRBD2 (6 bases). Germline V gene lookup returns CDR1 SGHRS and CDR2 YFSETQ. There are 14 residues in the CDR3. Trimming took 2 bases from V and 4 from J, leaving 7 bases between them. In nucleotides, the CDR3 is TGCGCCAGCAGCTTTGGAGGGGGGGCCAACGTCCTGACTTTC. This encodes CASSFGGGANVLTF.

The CDR3 loop is CASSQPAQRAHEQFF. As DNA, the CDR3 is TGCGCCAGCAGCCAACCCGCTCAGAGGGCCCATGAGCAGTTCTTC. V gene TRBV4-1 combines with J gene TRBJ2-1; tentative D call: TRBD2 (5 bases). The CDR3 totals 15 residues. Germline CDR1 reads MGHRA; CDR2 reads YSYEKL. The V end was cut by 2 bases, the J end by 8 bases, with 16 bases between.

The chain employs TRBV15 and TRBJ2-5; D may be TRBD1 (5 bases). The J call may be mistaken, given a closer DNA end match to TRBJ2-7. Germline CDR1 is LNHNV and CDR2 is YYDKDF (reference sequence). The CDR3 spans 16 residues. In DNA, the CDR3 is TGTGCCACCAGCAGAGATAAAGGACACTTCTCCTACGAGCAGTACTTC. This codes for CATSRDKGHFSYEQYF.

The V and J genes are TRBV7-6 and TRBJ2-1, with D hard to call. Germline-derived CDR1 and CDR2 are SGHVS and FNYEAQ. V dropped 4 bases and J dropped 10 bases, with 14 bases sitting between them. This CDR3 has 13 residues. CDR3 sequence (DNA): TGTGCCAGCAGCTATACCCTGCAGAGGGAGCAGTTCTTC. Translation: CASSYTLQREQFF.

A few counts support this clone. V is TRBV2 and J is TRBJ2-1; perhaps TRBD1 as D (5 bases). This CDR3 region has 15 residues. Germline CDR1 SNHLY, CDR2 FYNNEI. The V and J ends lost 5 bases and 5 bases respectively, with 16 bases between them. This chain's CDR3 is CASSQTDSNDNEQFF. The CDR3 nucleotides are TGTGCCAGCAGTCAGACCGACAGTAACGACAATGAGCAGTTCTTC.

V usage is TRBV25-1 and J usage is TRBJ2-5, with a tentative D call TRBD1 (6 bases). CDR1 is MGHDK, CDR2 SYGVNS, per germline. The length of the CDR3 is 14 residues. V was clipped by 8 bases and J by 4 bases, with 17 bases between them. DNA for the CDR3: TGTGCCAGCGGGGGCCTAAGGGGACGAGAGACCCAGTACTTC. Its translation is CASGGLRGRETQYF.

CDR3: CASSPRTGEGQPQHF. CDR3 nucleotide sequence: TGCGCCAGCAGCCCGCGGACAGGGGAGGGTCAGCCCCAGCATTTT. This sequence joins TRBV5-1 and TRBJ1-5, with 9 bases lining up with TRBD1. CDR3 size: 15 residues. Germline CDR1 and CDR2: SGHRS and YFSETQ. The trim removed 4 bases at V and 6 bases at J, leaving 8 bases unmatched.

The J gene is TRBJ2-5, the V gene TRBV5-4; D possibly corresponds to TRBD2 (5 bases). This CDR3 is built from 13 residues. V lost 4 bases and J lost 2, with 9 bases in between. Germline CDR1 SGHNT, CDR2 YYREEE (reference sequence). The CDR3 DNA reads TGTGCCAGCAGCGGCGGGCTTCAAGAGACCCAGTACTTC. Its protein product is CASSGGLQETQYF.

This clone was observed a few times. This chain connects TRBV14 to TRBJ2-6; D is perhaps TRBD2 (6 bases). V lost 4 bases to trimming and J lost 2 bases, with 15 bases between them. Germline V gives CDR1 SGHDN, CDR2 FVKESK. The CDR3 is 17 residues long. In DNA form, the CDR3 reads TGTGCCAGCAGCCGGAGGGAAGGGCAGGCTGGGGCCAACGTCCTGACTTTC. It is translated as CASSRREGQAGANVLTF.

The V call is TRBV29-1, the J call TRBJ2-7; TRBD1 matches at 8 bases. The ends lost 5 bases at V and 5 bases at J; junction bases unmatched: 5. The CDR3 loop spans 12 amino acids. Germline loops: CDR1 SQVTM, CDR2 ANQGSEA. The CDR3 is CSVQGAADEQYF. CDR3 bases: TGCAGCGTTCAGGGGGCGGCAGACGAGCAGTACTTC.

This clone was seen ten or more times. Other nucleotide sequences from this sample produce the same CDR3. The V gene is TRBV28, the J gene TRBJ2-3; D gene unclear. Germline CDR1 and CDR2: MDHEN and SYDVKM. V was trimmed by 3 bases and J by 3 bases, leaving 4 bases between them. The CDR3 contains 12 residues. In DNA form, the CDR3 reads TGTGCCAGCAGTTTGGGGACAGATACGCAGTATTTT. Protein: CASSLGTDTQYF.

This chain uses TRBV6-1 with TRBJ2-3, with D maybe TRBD1 (5 bases). The ends were cut back, 7 bases at V and 5 bases at J, with 13 bases in the middle. CDR3 length equals 13 residues. Germline V gives CDR1 MNHNS, CDR2 SASEGT. The CDR3 DNA reads TGTGCCAGCACACCCCCAGGGCAAGATACGCAGTATTTT. Translation: CASTPPGQDTQYF.

The chain recombines TRBV7-2 with TRBJ1-1; D remains unclear. This CDR3 is built from 14 residues. Germline assignment: CDR1 SGHTA and CDR2 FQGNSA. Trimming cost V 0 bases and J 5 bases, with 10 bases left between them. CDR3 sequence: CASSLAQWKTEAFF. CDR3 bases: TGTGCCAGCAGCTTAGCCCAATGGAAAACTGAAGCTTTCTTT. The variable domain in full, with the rest retrieved from reference TRBV7-2 and TRBJ1-1, is GAGVSQSPSNKVTEKGKDVELRCDPISGHTALYWYRQSLGQGLEFLIYFQGNSAPDKSGLPSDRFSAERTGGSVSTLTIQRTQQEDSAVYLCASSLAQWKTEAFFGQGTRLTVV.

On this clone itself: Different DNA sequences within this sample yield the same CDR3. The chain's CDR3 is CASSLGRGYGYTF. In DNA form, the CDR3 reads TGTGCCAGCAGCTTGGGCAGGGGATATGGCTACACCTTC. The chain couples TRBV7-2 to TRBJ1-2; perhaps TRBD1 as D (6 bases). This CDR3 spans 13 amino acids. V was shortened by 3 bases and J by 5 bases, with 10 bases between the two germline ends. CDR1 SGHTA and CDR2 FQGNSA come from the germline V gene.

The chain employs TRBV2 and TRBJ2-3, with a weak D call TRBD1 (6 bases). The germline gives CDR1 SNHLY, CDR2 FYNNEI. Trimming pared 9 bases from V and 3 bases from J, leaving 10 bases between. The CDR3 has 12 residues. CDR3 nucleotide sequence: TGTGCCAGTCACGGACAGACAGATACGCAGTATTTT. It is translated as CASHGQTDTQYF.